This TCR beta chain is drawn from a study of neoadjuvant nivolumab and ipilimumab in lung cancer. Whole-study findings and limits: From pretherapy to surgery, tumor richness and clonality rose with dual therapy. Pretherapy blood TCR richness correlated positively with resected tumor richness.

Profiled with immunoSEQ multiplex PCR; TCRdb holds only in-frame clones, not every one. Among about 4,700 clones, 70% to 80% were seen once, and the ten largest hold 3.3%. This clone was seen more than once but under ten times. The antigen is undetermined. V lost 2 bases to trimming and J lost 3 bases; unmatched junction nucleotides: 6. CDR3 length: 15 amino acids. Germline assignment: CDR1 MGHDK and CDR2 SYGVNS. The gene calls are TRBV25-1 and TRBJ2-7; 8 bases are a match to TRBD2. The input for sequencing was normal lung tissue adjacent to the tumor, taken after neoadjuvant nivolumab, alone or with ipilimumab, at or shortly before surgery. The receptor was derived from an adult with non-small cell lung cancer. Some clones in this sample may be carry-over from other donors' samples. CDR3 in amino acids: CASSETGLAGYEQYF. The CDR3 nucleotides are TGTGCCAGCAGTGAAACAGGGCTAGCGGGCTACGAGCAGTACTTC.